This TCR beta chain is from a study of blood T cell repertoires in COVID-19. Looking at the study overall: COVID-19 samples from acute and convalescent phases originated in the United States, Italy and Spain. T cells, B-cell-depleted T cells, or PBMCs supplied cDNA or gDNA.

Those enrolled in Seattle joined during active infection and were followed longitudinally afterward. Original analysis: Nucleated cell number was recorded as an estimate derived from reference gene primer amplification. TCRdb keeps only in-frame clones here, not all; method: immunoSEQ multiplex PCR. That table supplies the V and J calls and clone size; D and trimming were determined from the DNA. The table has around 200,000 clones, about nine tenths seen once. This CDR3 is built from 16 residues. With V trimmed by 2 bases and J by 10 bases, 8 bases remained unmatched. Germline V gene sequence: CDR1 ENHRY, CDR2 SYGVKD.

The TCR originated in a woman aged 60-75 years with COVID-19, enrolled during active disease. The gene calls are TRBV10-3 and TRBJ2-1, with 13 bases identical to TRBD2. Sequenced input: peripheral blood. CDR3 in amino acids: CAISEPTSGREHEQFF. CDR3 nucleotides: TGTGCCATCAGTGAGCCAACTAGCGGGAGGGAACACGAGCAGTTCTTC.